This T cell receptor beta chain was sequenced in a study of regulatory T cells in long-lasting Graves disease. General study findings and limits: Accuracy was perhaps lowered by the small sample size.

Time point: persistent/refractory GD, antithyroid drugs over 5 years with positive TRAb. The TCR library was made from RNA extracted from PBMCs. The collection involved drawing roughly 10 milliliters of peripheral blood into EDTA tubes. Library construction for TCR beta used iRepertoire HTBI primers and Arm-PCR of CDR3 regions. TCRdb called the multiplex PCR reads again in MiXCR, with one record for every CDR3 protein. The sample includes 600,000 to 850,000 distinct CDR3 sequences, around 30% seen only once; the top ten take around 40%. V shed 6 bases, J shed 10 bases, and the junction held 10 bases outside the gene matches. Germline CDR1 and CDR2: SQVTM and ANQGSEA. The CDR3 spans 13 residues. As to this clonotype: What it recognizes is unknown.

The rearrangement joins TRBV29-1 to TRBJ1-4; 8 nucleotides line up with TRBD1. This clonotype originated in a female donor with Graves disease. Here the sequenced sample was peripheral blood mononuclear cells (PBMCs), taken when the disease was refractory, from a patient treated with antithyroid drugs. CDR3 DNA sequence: TGCAGCGTCGAGGGGACAGGCCACCGAAAACTGTTTTTT. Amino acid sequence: CSVEGTGHRKLFF.